These 22 T cell receptor beta chains share one sample of origin, sequenced in a study of blood T cells in healthy people across ages. A second PCR, run for about 6 to 11 cycles, used a sample-barcoded 5' primer plus a J-beta primer mix. TCRdb passed the 5' RACE reads through MiXCR, listing each CDR3 protein once. This sample yields roughly 2 million distinct CDR3 sequences, of which 49% are seen a single time; 2.1% belongs to the top ten. Material for sequencing was blood. The origin of the receptors is a woman aged 40 to 50 in good health.

The chain is built from TRBV20-1 and TRBJ2-5; possibly TRBD2 for D (6 bases). With the DNA end fitting TRBJ2-7 better, the J assignment may be wrong. Germline values: CDR1 DFQATT, CDR2 SNEGSKA (reference sequence). The CDR3 sequence is 15 residues long. In nucleotides, the CDR3 is TGCAGTGCTAGAGACTGGGAGGAGGGGAAGCACGAGCAGTACTTC. Amino acids: CSARDWEEGKHEQYF.

The chain has TRBV6-2 or TRBV6-3 and TRBJ2-7, with D possibly being TRBD1 (5 bases). There are 14 residues in the CDR3. The V and J ends lost 5 bases and 3 bases respectively, with 14 bases between them. Germline V CDR1 and CDR2: MNHEY, SVGEGT. Here the CDR3 reads CASSPRTLGYEQYF. For the CDR3, the DNA is TGTGCCAGCAGTCCGAGGACATTAGGCTACGAGCAGTACTTC.

This clonotype was recorded a few times. This chain uses TRBV7-2 with TRBJ2-2; no clear D. The CDR3 covers 15 residues. Trimming removed 2 bases from V and 5 bases from J, with 12 bases in between. Germline V lookup: CDR1 SGHTA, CDR2 FQGNSA. The CDR3 here is CASSLSRGVTGELFF. DNA of the CDR3: TGTGCCAGCAGCTTATCACGTGGGGTGACCGGGGAGCTGTTTTTT. The full variable domain, with the rest looked up from reference TRBV7-2 and TRBJ2-2, is GAGVSQSPSNKVTEKGKDVELRCDPISGHTALYWYRQSLGQGLEFLIYFQGNSAPDKSGLPSDRFSAERTGGSVSTLTIQRTQQEDSAVYLCASSLSRGVTGELFFGEGSRLTVL.

The chain recombines TRBV4-1 with TRBJ1-1; D remains unclear. Between the trimmed V and J ends, which lost 4 bases and 1 base, there was a span of 10 bases. The CDR3 is 14 amino acids. CDR1 is MGHRA, CDR2 YSYEKL, per germline. The CDR3 is CASSLSAGNTEAFF. The CDR3 DNA is TGCGCCAGCAGCCTCTCGGCCGGGAACACTGAAGCTTTCTTT.

This clonotype appeared a few times. V gene TRBV28 combines with J gene TRBJ1-2, with a tentative D call TRBD1 (5 bases). The CDR3 consists of 16 residues. V was shortened by 2 bases and J by 6 bases, with 19 bases between the two germline ends. CDR1 MDHEN and CDR2 SYDVKM come from the germline V gene. This CDR3 reads CASSLILAGKENGYTF. For the CDR3, the DNA is TGTGCCAGCAGTTTAATTCTGGCAGGGAAAGAAAATGGCTACACCTTC.

The chain is built from TRBV7-9 and TRBJ1-6; 11 bases align to TRBD1. In germline, CDR1 is SEHNR, CDR2 FQNEAQ (reference sequence). After removal of 1 base from V and 10 bases from J, the junction contained 12 bases not matched to a gene. The CDR3 consists of 18 residues. CDR3 bases: TGTGCCAGCAGCTTAGTTTCTGCCGGGACAGGGGGACGGTCACCCCTCCACTTT. It is translated as CASSLVSAGTGGRSPLHF.

The V gene is TRBV7-2, the J gene TRBJ2-7, with D possibly matching TRBD1 (5 bases). CDR3 length equals 17 residues. CDR1 is SGHTA, CDR2 FQGNSA, per germline. Trimming removed 1 base at V and 3 bases at J, with 19 bases between. The CDR3 spells CASSLVWHQDNLYEQYF. The DNA for the CDR3 is TGTGCCAGCAGCTTAGTGTGGCACCAGGACAACCTCTACGAGCAGTACTTC.

The chain joins TRBV5-1 to TRBJ1-5; tentatively, D is TRBD1 (6 bases). This CDR3 contains 13 residues. The V and J ends lost 1 base and 7 bases respectively, with 9 bases between them. The V gene's germline CDR1 is SGHRS and CDR2 YFSETQ. CDR3 in amino acids: CASSLTGMQPQHF. The CDR3 DNA reads TGCGCCAGCAGCTTGACAGGGATGCAGCCCCAGCATTTT.

The chain joins TRBV20-1 to TRBJ1-2; no definite D call. Trimming shortened V by 3 bases and J by 2 bases, and 7 bases separated the two germline ends. The CDR3 loop spans 12 amino acids. From germline, CDR1 is DFQATT and CDR2 SNEGSKA (reference sequence). Written as DNA, the CDR3 is TGCAGTGCTAGGGAGAAGAACTATGGCTACACCTTC. Amino acid sequence: CSAREKNYGYTF.

This clonotype has only one observation. The chain has TRBV19 and TRBJ2-5; no definite D call. V dropped 0 bases and J dropped 1 base, with 6 bases sitting between them. CDR3 size: 14 residues. CDR1 is LNHDA and CDR2 is SQIVND in the germline V gene (reference sequence). CDR3 sequence reads: CASSIDPAQETQYF. The DNA for the CDR3 is TGTGCCAGTAGTATAGACCCAGCCCAAGAGACCCAGTACTTC.

V usage is TRBV20-1 and J usage is TRBJ2-7, with TRBD1 matching over 7 bases. V lost 1 base, J lost 3 bases, and 9 bases stayed unmatched. This CDR3 contains 15 residues. Germline CDR1 reads DFQATT; CDR2 reads SNEGSKA (reference sequence). CDR3 in amino acids: CSARGDRASFYEQYF. Written as DNA, the CDR3 is TGCAGTGCTAGAGGCGACAGGGCGTCCTTCTACGAGCAGTACTTC.

The rearrangement links TRBV10-3 to TRBJ1-2; 8 bases match TRBD1. The CDR3 has 14 amino acids. Germline loops: CDR1 ENHRY, CDR2 SYGVKD. The V gene end was trimmed by 11 bases and the J gene end by 4 bases; junction bases not matched to a gene: 12. Here the CDR3 DNA reads TGTGCCGTGACAGGGGATGGGGTATTCTATGGCTACACCTTC. Amino acid sequence: CAVTGDGVFYGYTF.

The chain recombines TRBV29-1 with TRBJ2-3; no firm D call. CDR1 SQVTM and CDR2 ANQGSEA come from the germline V gene. The CDR3 has 11 residues. The V end was cut by 4 bases, the J end by 0 bases, with 2 bases between. CDR3 coding DNA: TGCAGCGTTGTGAGCACAGATACGCAGTATTTT. Protein sequence: CSVVSTDTQYF.

This clonotype was counted once. This chain connects TRBV28 to TRBJ1-2; possible D gene TRBD1, 5 bases. V lost 3 bases to trimming and J lost 4 bases, with 21 bases between them. The CDR3 has 17 residues. Per germline, CDR1 MDHEN and CDR2 SYDVKM. The CDR3 region has the DNA TGTGCCAGCAGTTTCGGATCCTTTGACAGTTTTCCCTATGGCTACACCTTC. Translating it yields CASSFGSFDSFPYGYTF.

This clonotype appeared a few times. The rearrangement uses TRBV20-1 and TRBJ1-6, with D possibly being TRBD1 (6 bases). The V end was cut by 1 base, the J end by 7 bases, with 8 bases between. CDR1 is DFQATT and CDR2 is SNEGSKA in the germline V gene (reference sequence). The CDR3 is 13 amino acids. The CDR3 reads CSARGGGNSPLHF. The CDR3 coding sequence is TGCAGTGCTAGAGGAGGGGGAAATTCACCCCTCCACTTT.

The chain has TRBV27 and TRBJ2-5; perhaps D is TRBD1 or TRBD2 (5 bases each). This CDR3 is built from 16 residues. CDR1 is MNHEY, CDR2 SMNVEV, per germline (reference sequence). With 7 bases removed from V and 7 bases from J, the gap between germline ends came to 25 bases. CDR3 amino acids: CASTPGTSSSKATQYF. In nucleotides, the CDR3 is TGTGCCAGCACCCCTGGGACCAGCAGTAGCAAGGCGACCCAGTACTTC.

The chain is built from TRBV20-1 and TRBJ2-5; D unclear. V lost 3 bases to trimming and J lost 2 bases, with 10 bases between them. CDR1 DFQATT and CDR2 SNEGSKA come from the germline V gene (reference sequence). The CDR3 runs to 13 residues. CDR3 sequence: CSASNLVQETQYF. The CDR3, as DNA: TGCAGTGCTAGTAACCTAGTACAAGAGACCCAGTACTTC.

This chain connects TRBV7-9 to TRBJ2-7; D is unclear. The CDR3 loop spans 14 amino acids. Trimming left V 6 bases short and J 4 bases short, with 16 bases between. Germline loops: CDR1 SEHNR, CDR2 FQNEAQ (reference sequence). In nucleotides, the CDR3 is TGTGCCAGCAGTTTTTCGACTGGAGAATACGAGCAGTACTTC. Its translation: CASSFSTGEYEQYF. Combining the CDR3 with reference TRBV7-9 and TRBJ2-7 gives the whole variable domain DTGVSQNPRHKITKRGQNVTFRCDPISEHNRLYWYRQTLGQGPEFLTYFQNEAQLEKSRLLSDRFSAERPKGSFSTLEIQRTEQGDSAMYLCASSFSTGEYEQYFGPGTRLTVT.

The rearrangement links TRBV5-1 to TRBJ2-5, with 8 bases aligning to TRBD1. Trimming took 4 bases from V and 11 from J; bases not matched to a gene: 19. Germline-derived CDR1 and CDR2 are SGHRS and YFSETQ. The CDR3 sequence is 16 residues long. In nucleotides, the CDR3 is TGCGCCAGCAGCCCGCCGGGACAGGTTACCTACAATGAGCAGTACTTC. It is translated as CASSPPGQVTYNEQYF.

The J gene is TRBJ2-3, the V gene TRBV24-1; maybe TRBD1 (7 bases). Per the germline V gene, CDR1 is KGHDR and CDR2 is SFDVKD. The V end was cut by 5 bases, the J end by 3 bases, with 11 bases between. The CDR3 extends over 14 amino acids. The CDR3 coding sequence is TGTGCCACCAGTGGCGGGGACAGAACAGATACGCAGTATTTT. The encoded protein is CATSGGDRTDTQYF.

This clonotype has more than one count but fewer than ten. This chain connects TRBV5-1 to TRBJ2-5; no firm D call. V was pared by 5 bases and J by 5 bases, with 13 bases between. The CDR3 is 13 amino acids. Germline values: CDR1 SGHRS, CDR2 YFSETQ. CDR3 sequence (DNA): TGCGCCAGCAGACCAGAGATAAAGGAGACCCAGTACTTC. Translated, it gives CASRPEIKETQYF.

This clonotype was counted a single time. The chain joins TRBV28 to TRBJ2-1; TRBD1 is a possible D gene (5 bases). The DNA end is a closer match to TRBJ2-7, so the J assignment may be wrong. Germline CDR1 MDHEN, CDR2 SYDVKM. CDR3 length equals 17 residues. The CDR3 here is CASSFTVGASISYEQYF. The CDR3 nucleotides are TGTGCCAGCAGTTTTACTGTAGGGGCCTCGATCTCCTACGAGCAGTACTTC.